The 15 T cell receptor beta chains presented below share a single source sample, sequenced in a study of control samples from healthy donors and cancer patients. Data came from immunoSEQ multiplex PCR; TCRdb stores just in-frame clones and leaves some out. The table shows roughly 170,000 clones, with roughly 91% occurring only once. The sequencing input was blood. The receptors were sampled from a man aged 18 to 30 in good health.

The chain uses TRBV29-1 and TRBJ1-2; 10 bases are shared with TRBD1. The CDR3 runs to 14 residues. The germline V gene encodes CDR1 SQVTM and CDR2 ANQGSEA. J was trimmed by 4 bases and V by 3 bases; bases with no gene match: 5. CDR3 nucleotides: TGCAGCGTTGATGGGACAGGGGTCACCTATGGCTACACCTTC. As protein: CSVDGTGVTYGYTF.

The genes are TRBV19 and TRBJ1-1, with 8 bases matching TRBD1. The ends lost 2 bases at V and 5 bases at J; junction bases unmatched: 7. Germline CDR1 LNHDA, CDR2 SQIVND (reference sequence). This CDR3 has 15 amino acids. In nucleotides, the CDR3 is TGTGCCAGTAGTATATACCAGGGGGCCGGAACTGAAGCTTTCTTT. Amino acids: CASSIYQGAGTEAFF.

The chain is built from TRBV7-9 and TRBJ2-5, with 8 bases lining up with TRBD1. V gave up 5 bases and J gave up 3 bases; unmatched junction bases: 17. The CDR3 is 18 amino acids. Germline loops: CDR1 SEHNR, CDR2 FQNEAQ (reference sequence). The CDR3 reads CASSELNIDRGREETQYF. CDR3 coding DNA: TGTGCCAGCAGCGAATTAAATATTGACAGGGGCCGGGAAGAGACCCAGTACTTC.

The chain combines TRBV18 with TRBJ2-1; D is uncertain. V lost 1 base and J lost 5, with 6 bases in between. The CDR3 covers 13 residues. CDR1 KGHSH and CDR2 LQKENI come from the germline V gene. This CDR3 reads CASSPQENNEQFF. The CDR3 DNA reads as TGTGCCAGCTCACCACAGGAGAACAATGAGCAGTTCTTC.

The J gene is TRBJ2-3, the V gene TRBV30, with TRBD2 matching 8 bases. This CDR3 spans 13 amino acids. The J segment lost 5 bases and the V segment lost 3 bases, leaving 4 bases of the junction unmatched. Germline V gene data show CDR1 as GTSNPN and CDR2 as SVGIG (reference sequence). CDR3 coding DNA: TGTGCCTGGAGATTAAGCGGGGGAGATACGCAGTATTTT. Amino acids: CAWRLSGGDTQYF.

This clone was observed once. V usage is TRBV28 and J usage is TRBJ1-6, with D unclear. Germline V gene lookup returns CDR1 MDHEN and CDR2 SYDVKM. This CDR3 region has 15 residues. The V and J ends lost 7 bases and 0 bases respectively, with 10 bases between them. The CDR3 region has the DNA TGTGCCAGCACCCCAAGGAGCTCCTATAATTCACCCCTCCACTTT. It codes for CASTPRSSYNSPLHF.

To note about this clone: Within the sample, other DNA sequences also encode this same CDR3. This rearrangement joins TRBV5-1 to TRBJ2-7; 8 bases are a match to TRBD1. CDR3 size: 13 residues. Per the germline V gene, CDR1 is SGHRS and CDR2 is YFSETQ. Germline trimming cut 4 bases from V and 3 bases from J; bases unmatched to any gene: 3. DNA of the CDR3: TGCGCCAGCAGCCCAGGGGGCAGCTACGAGCAGTACTTC. Translated: CASSPGGSYEQYF.

The rearrangement joins TRBV6-5 to TRBJ1-2; 8 nucleotides agree with TRBD1. The CDR3 covers 13 residues. V shed 6 bases, J shed 5 bases, and the junction held 5 bases outside the gene matches. Germline CDR1 and CDR2: MNHEY and SVGAGI. The CDR3 here is CASRATGGYGYTF. The CDR3 coding sequence is TGTGCCAGCAGAGCCACAGGGGGTTATGGCTACACCTTC.

The CDR3 DNA is TGTGCCAGCACCCCGTCGGGGGGGACCCCCTACGAGCAGTACTTC. Translation gives CASTPSGGTPYEQYF. J is TRBJ2-7 and V is TRBV5-4; 8 bases are shared with TRBD2. This CDR3 region has 15 residues. The junction had 10 bases not matched to a gene; V was cut back by 6 bases and J by 2 bases. Germline values: CDR1 SGHNT, CDR2 YYREEE (reference sequence).

The chain recombines TRBV11-1 with TRBJ2-3; the D is unclear. V lost 6 bases and J lost 6, with 16 bases in between. CDR3 length equals 14 residues. The germline gives CDR1 SGHAT, CDR2 FQDESV (reference sequence). CDR3: CASSLVLASDTQYF. CDR3 in DNA: TGTGCCAGCAGTCTGGTCCTTGCCTCCGATACGCAGTATTTT.

The CDR3: CASSQGNTEAFF. Here the CDR3 DNA reads TGCGCCAGCAGTCAGGGTAACACTGAAGCTTTCTTT. The V gene is TRBV4-1, the J gene TRBJ1-1, with D perhaps TRBD1 (5 bases). Trimming shortened V by 6 bases and J by 2 bases, and 7 bases separated the two germline ends. Per germline, CDR1 MGHRA and CDR2 YSYEKL. The CDR3 runs to 12 residues.

This chain joins TRBV2 and TRBJ1-2; maybe TRBD1 (6 bases). The germline V and J ends were trimmed by 8 bases and 5 bases, with 21 bases remaining between them. Per the germline V gene, CDR1 is SNHLY and CDR2 is FYNNEI. The CDR3 is made up of 15 amino acids. CDR3 amino acids: CASSPGGPNVYGYTF. Here the CDR3 DNA reads TGTGCCAGCTCCCCCGGGGGCCCGAACGTTTATGGCTACACCTTC.

Details on this clone: The sample contains more than one DNA sequence encoding this CDR3. J is TRBJ2-2 and V is TRBV5-1, with a possible D match to TRBD1 (7 bases). Germline V gene lookup returns CDR1 SGHRS and CDR2 YFSETQ. V was cut by 0 bases and J by 5 bases, with 11 bases left in between. CDR3 length: 15 residues. CDR3 protein: CASSLGAGGTGELFF. As DNA, the CDR3 is TGCGCCAGCAGCTTGGGCGCAGGGGGGACCGGGGAGCTGTTTTTT.

CDR3 DNA: TGTGCCTGGAGTGACAGCTTCAATTCACCCCTCCACTTT. It is translated as CAWSDSFNSPLHF. The chain employs TRBV30 and TRBJ1-6, with D hard to call. This CDR3 comprises 13 residues. Trimming took off 1 base at V and 7 bases at J, with 8 bases between the two ends. Germline-derived CDR1 and CDR2 are GTSNPN and SVGIG (reference sequence).

The rearrangement uses TRBV2 and TRBJ1-1, with D perhaps matching TRBD1 (5 bases). The germline V gene encodes CDR1 SNHLY and CDR2 FYNNEI. This CDR3 spans 12 amino acids. The CDR3 reads CGNRRENTEAFF. DNA of the CDR3: TGTGGTAACAGGAGGGAGAACACTGAAGCTTTCTTT.